The 29 T cell receptor beta chains below all came from one sample that was sequenced in a study of cytomegalovirus exposure and HLA in healthy donors (dated by TCRdb to 2016 to 2017). The library was obtained by the immunoSEQ multiplex PCR assay. A mixture of 60 forward primers for TCR Vbeta segments and 13 reverse primers for TCR Jbeta segments was used in the multiplex PCR. TCRdb re-hosts the immuneACCESS table, in-frame sequences only. Its copies lack some clones; in the studies checked, an unresolved V gene accounts for under half of them, and the cause for the rest is not known. The sample yields 210,000 or so clones; about 88% were counted once. Roughly 0.24% of the sample is in the top ten clones. The material sequenced was PBMCs. Receptors were obtained from a girl aged 2-10 years in good health and CMV-seronegative.

This clone was observed once. The chain is built from TRBV9 and TRBJ1-1; D remains unclear. This CDR3 is 13 amino acids long. Germline CDR1 and CDR2: SGDLS and YYNGEE. V was shortened by 1 base and J by 0 bases, with 4 bases between the two germline ends. As DNA, the CDR3 is TGTGCCAGCAGCGTAACTCTGAACACTGAAGCTTTCTTT. Translated: CASSVTLNTEAFF.

The chain has TRBV6-5 and TRBJ2-5; 10 bases line up with TRBD1. From germline, CDR1 is MNHEY and CDR2 SVGAGI. The CDR3 length is 15 residues. V was pared by 6 bases and J by 5 bases, with 9 bases of the junction left unmatched. The CDR3 bases are TGTGCCAGCAGGCGACAGGGGGCCTTCGAGGAGACCCAGTACTTC. Its translation: CASRRQGAFEETQYF.

As DNA, the CDR3 is TGTGCCAGCAGCTCAGACAGGGCCACTGAAGCTTTCTTT. As protein: CASSSDRATEAFF. This chain joins TRBV11-2 and TRBJ1-1; TRBD1 matches at 7 bases. The CDR3 is 13 residues long. Germline-derived CDR1 and CDR2 are SGHAT and FQNNGV. The junction had 3 bases not matched to a gene; V was cut back by 4 bases and J by 4 bases.

This clone occurred a few times. The genes are TRBV2 and TRBJ2-7, with D possibly being TRBD2 (6 bases). The CDR3 is made up of 12 amino acids. V lost 8 bases to trimming and J lost 2 bases, with 10 bases between them. CDR1 and CDR2 (germline): SNHLY, FYNNEI. The CDR3 protein is CASAAGTYEQYF. The CDR3 bases are TGTGCCAGCGCAGCGGGCACCTACGAGCAGTACTTC.

V is TRBV11-3 and J is TRBJ2-1, with TRBD2 matching 10 bases. Germline V gene lookup returns CDR1 SGHNT and CDR2 YENEEA. CDR3 length equals 16 residues. Trimming removed 5 bases from V and 9 bases from J; junction bases left unmatched: 13. The CDR3 region has the DNA TGTGCCAGCAGCGGGGCTAGCGGGAGACGGACGGCTGAGCAGTTCTTC. Amino acids: CASSGASGRRTAEQFF.

This chain links TRBV29-1 with TRBJ2-2; 8 nucleotides line up with TRBD2. V trimming: 6 bases; J trimming: 1 base; junction bases outside the gene matches: 4. In germline, CDR1 is SQVTM, CDR2 ANQGSEA. This CDR3 region has 14 residues. For the CDR3, the DNA is TGCAGCGTGGCTAGCGGGTTGAACACCGGGGAGCTGTTTTTT. It translates to CSVASGLNTGELFF.

This chain connects TRBV6-1 to TRBJ2-1, with 7 positions matching TRBD2. There are 18 residues in the CDR3. CDR1 is MNHNS, CDR2 SASEGT, per germline. With 2 bases clipped from V and 0 bases from J, the junction kept 10 bases outside the gene matches. The CDR3 bases are TGTGCCAGCAGTGAAATGGATAGCGGGTCGAGCTCCTACAATGAGCAGTTCTTC. Translation gives CASSEMDSGSSSYNEQFF.

The genes are TRBV9 and TRBJ2-7, with D unresolved. CDR1 and CDR2 (germline): SGDLS, YYNGEE. The CDR3 covers 14 residues. The ends were cut back, 0 bases at V and 0 bases at J, with 7 bases in the middle. The CDR3 protein is CASSVGQSSYEQYF. The CDR3 DNA is TGTGCCAGCAGCGTAGGGCAAAGCTCCTACGAGCAGTACTTC.

The chain couples TRBV19 to TRBJ1-2; D perhaps matches TRBD1 (6 bases). The CDR3 sequence is 12 residues long. The germline gives CDR1 LNHDA, CDR2 SQIVND (reference sequence). Trimming cost V 9 bases and J 7 bases, with 15 bases left between them. The CDR3 sequence is CASVGGARGYTF. The DNA of the CDR3 is TGTGCCAGCGTTGGGGGGGCTCGTGGCTACACCTTC.

V usage is TRBV25-1 and J usage is TRBJ2-7, with TRBD1 identical over 10 bases. CDR1 and CDR2 from the germline V gene are MGHDK and SYGVNS. The CDR3 is 13 residues long. The junction had 0 bases not matched to a gene; V was cut back by 1 base and J by 6 bases. For the CDR3, the DNA is TGTGCCAGCAGTGAATGGACAGGGGGCGAGCAGTACTTC. It yields the protein CASSEWTGGEQYF.

The chain employs TRBV7-2 and TRBJ1-1; D gene ambiguous. This CDR3 comprises 15 residues. Germline V gene lookup returns CDR1 SGHTA and CDR2 FQGNSA. The germline V and J ends were trimmed by 0 bases and 1 base, with 9 bases remaining between them. The CDR3 nucleotides read TGTGCCAGCAGCTTAGCGATCTCCGGGAACACTGAAGCTTTCTTT. Its translation: CASSLAISGNTEAFF.

The J gene is TRBJ2-7, the V gene TRBV29-1; the D gene is possibly TRBD2 (6 bases). Trimming took 4 bases from V and 4 from J, leaving 14 bases between them. The germline V gene has CDR1 SQVTM and CDR2 ANQGSEA. The length of the CDR3 is 13 residues. DNA of the CDR3: TGCAGCGTTGTGGAGGGAGAATCGTACGAGCAGTACTTC. It yields the protein CSVVEGESYEQYF.

The rearrangement links TRBV29-1 to TRBJ1-1, with D uncertain. Deletions cut 4 bases from V and 0 bases from J, with 9 bases between. This CDR3 region has 13 residues. CDR1 and CDR2 (germline): SQVTM, ANQGSEA. CDR3 DNA sequence: TGCAGCGTTGTCGGCAGGATGAACACTGAAGCTTTCTTT. It translates to CSVVGRMNTEAFF. The full variable domain, in which reference TRBV29-1 and TRBJ1-1 provide the parts outside the CDR3, is SAVISQKPSRDICQRGTSLTIQCQVDSQVTMMFWYRQQPGQSLTLIATANQGSEATYESGFVIDKFPISRPNLTFSTLTVSNMSPEDSSIYLCSVVGRMNTEAFFGQGTRLTVV.

The chain is built from TRBV5-1 and TRBJ1-2; no definite D call. CDR3 length: 12 residues. V lost 4 bases, J lost 1 base, and 5 bases lay in between. Germline V gives CDR1 SGHRS, CDR2 YFSETQ. The CDR3 reads CASSPFNYGYTF. As DNA, the CDR3 is TGCGCCAGCAGCCCATTTAACTATGGCTACACCTTC.

The rearrangement uses TRBV6-5 and TRBJ2-2; D is possibly TRBD1 (6 bases). The V gene lost 3 bases and the J gene lost 5 bases, with 13 bases spanning the gap. The CDR3 runs to 15 residues. Germline CDR1 and CDR2: MNHEY and SVGAGI. The chain's CDR3 is CASSYQGRGTGELFF. The CDR3 DNA reads TGTGCCAGCAGTTATCAGGGGAGAGGTACCGGGGAGCTGTTTTTT.

The chain carries TRBV14 and TRBJ2-6; possible D gene TRBD1, 6 bases. V gave up 4 bases and J gave up 2 bases, with 9 bases separating them. The CDR3 has 15 residues. From germline, CDR1 is SGHDN and CDR2 FVKESK. CDR3 amino acids: CASSPNRAGANVLTF. The DNA for the CDR3 is TGTGCCAGCAGCCCCAACAGGGCTGGGGCCAACGTCCTGACTTTC.

This rearrangement joins TRBV2 to TRBJ1-2, with 7 bases fitting TRBD1. The germline V gene encodes CDR1 SNHLY and CDR2 FYNNEI. V shed 4 bases, J shed 5 bases, and the junction held 10 bases outside the gene matches. CDR3 length: 15 residues. The CDR3 protein is CASSALRDRLYGYTF. The CDR3 DNA sequence: TGTGCCAGCAGTGCCCTCAGGGACAGATTATATGGCTACACCTTC.

This clone showed up just a few times. CDR3 sequence: CASSYLKGGAGYGYTF. The CDR3 coding sequence is TGTGCCAGCAGTTACTTAAAAGGGGGCGCGGGCTATGGCTACACCTTC. The chain is built from TRBV6-5 and TRBJ1-2; 7 positions agree with TRBD1. The V segment lost 1 base and the J segment 4 bases; nucleotides outside the gene matches: 9. CDR3 length: 16 residues. From germline, CDR1 is MNHEY and CDR2 SVGAGI.

In its sample, this clone was seen a few times. The rearrangement uses TRBV5-1 and TRBJ2-1, with 12 bases that match TRBD2. The V gene's germline CDR1 is SGHRS and CDR2 YFSETQ. The CDR3 length is 15 residues. V shed 4 bases, J shed 2 bases, and the junction held 1 base outside the gene matches. Here the CDR3 DNA reads TGCGCCAGCAGCCTAGCGGGAGGGGCCTACAATGAGCAGTTCTTC. This encodes CASSLAGGAYNEQFF.

The V call is TRBV11-2, the J call TRBJ1-1; perhaps TRBD1 as D (5 bases). Trimming left V 1 base short and J 1 base short, with 10 bases between. CDR1 is SGHAT, CDR2 FQNNGV, per germline. CDR3 length: 15 amino acids. The CDR3 DNA is TGTGCCAGCAGCTTAGGGGGCCCATGGAACACTGAAGCTTTCTTT. The encoded protein is CASSLGGPWNTEAFF. The variable domain in full, completed from reference TRBV11-2 and TRBJ1-1, reads EAGVAQSPRYKIIEKRQSVAFWCNPISGHATLYWYQQILGQGPKLLIQFQNNGVVDDSQLPKDRFSAERLKGVDSTLKIQPAKLEDSAVYLCASSLGGPWNTEAFFGQGTRLTVV.

The chain carries TRBV7-9 and TRBJ2-3, with 11 bases that match TRBD2. The V segment lost 8 bases and the J segment 7 bases; nucleotides outside the gene matches: 11. The CDR3 spans 15 residues. Germline CDR1 reads SEHNR; CDR2 reads FQNEAQ (reference sequence). The CDR3 DNA reads TGTGCCAGCCACCCTAGCGGGGGGCTGGGACATACGCAGTATTTT. It translates to CASHPSGGLGHTQYF.

V usage is TRBV2 and J usage is TRBJ1-2; TRBD1 aligns across 7 bases. Germline CDR1 reads SNHLY; CDR2 reads FYNNEI. The CDR3 runs 13 residues. V was clipped by 6 bases and J by 4 bases; unmatched bases: 5. CDR3 protein: CASRRDRFYGYTF. CDR3 DNA sequence: TGTGCCAGCAGGAGGGACAGATTCTATGGCTACACCTTC.

The chain employs TRBV6-6 and TRBJ1-3; the D is unclear. The CDR3 is made up of 15 amino acids. Germline V gives CDR1 MNHNY, CDR2 SVGAGI (reference sequence). Trimming took off 0 bases at V and 0 bases at J, with 6 bases between the two ends. CDR3 nucleotide sequence: TGTGCCAGCAGTTACTCGGGAGTCTCTGGAAACACCATATATTTT. It encodes CASSYSGVSGNTIYF.

The rearrangement joins TRBV6-1 to TRBJ2-1; 7 bases are shared with TRBD2. The CDR3 runs to 15 residues. V shed 2 bases, J shed 9 bases, and the junction held 10 bases outside the gene matches. Germline CDR1 is MNHNS and CDR2 is SASEGT. CDR3 protein: CASSEWEGSTCEQFF. The CDR3 coding sequence is TGTGCCAGCAGTGAATGGGAGGGGTCTACTTGTGAGCAGTTCTTC.

The J gene is TRBJ1-1, the V gene TRBV19, with 9 bases lining up with TRBD1. Germline lookup yields CDR1 LNHDA and CDR2 SQIVND (reference sequence). This CDR3 is built from 17 residues. The V segment lost 5 bases and the J segment 1 base; nucleotides outside the gene matches: 11. CDR3 nucleotides: TGTGCCAGTAGTCTCTACTCATTGGGACAGGGGAACACTGAAGCTTTCTTT. Translated, it gives CASSLYSLGQGNTEAFF.

The chain combines TRBV6-5 with TRBJ2-7; D might be TRBD1 (5 bases). V lost 4 bases to trimming and J lost 2 bases, with 9 bases between them. The length of the CDR3 is 13 residues. The germline V gene encodes CDR1 MNHEY and CDR2 SVGAGI. The CDR3 spells CASSSLGAYEQYF. The CDR3 region has the DNA TGTGCCAGCAGTTCCCTAGGGGCCTACGAGCAGTACTTC.

The gene calls are TRBV30 and TRBJ2-7, with D perhaps matching TRBD2 (6 bases). V was shortened by 3 bases and J by 0 bases, with 9 bases between the two germline ends. This CDR3 spans 13 amino acids. The V gene's germline CDR1 is GTSNPN and CDR2 SVGIG (reference sequence). The CDR3, as DNA: TGTGCCTGGAGCATCGGGAGCTCCTACGAGCAGTACTTC. Translation: CAWSIGSSYEQYF.

V and J are TRBV19 and TRBJ2-7; the match to TRBD1 covers 7 bases. V lost 4 bases and J lost 2; bases outside the gene matches: 8. The CDR3 spans 15 residues. From germline, CDR1 is LNHDA and CDR2 SQIVND (reference sequence). The CDR3 region is CASSTRDSDTYEQYF. DNA for the CDR3: TGTGCCAGTAGTACCCGGGACAGTGACACCTACGAGCAGTACTTC.

The gene calls are TRBV2 and TRBJ2-1; 7 bases are shared with TRBD1. V lost 5 bases, J lost 0 bases, and 7 bases stayed unmatched. The V gene's germline CDR1 is SNHLY and CDR2 FYNNEI. The CDR3 is 16 residues long. Here the CDR3 reads CASSSRGPVSYNEQFF. CDR3 DNA: TGTGCCAGCAGTTCTAGGGGGCCGGTCTCCTACAATGAGCAGTTCTTC.